Following are 20 T cell receptor beta chains from one sample sequenced in a study of T cell changes during pregnancy in multiple sclerosis. The data were produced by immunoSEQ multiplex PCR, yet TCRdb's version contains in-frame clones alone and is incomplete. The sample contains roughly 40,000 clones, around 90% of which appear only once. The source was CD8+ T cells from peripheral blood mononuclear cells, collected before pregnancy. These TCRs come from a female donor with multiple sclerosis, enrolled in a pregnancy study.

The CDR3 nucleotides read TGCGCCAGCAGTGATGTAATCCGCCTCGCGGGGCAGCCCCAGCATTTT. This encodes CASSDVIRLAGQPQHF. The genes are TRBV10-2 and TRBJ1-5; D gene uncertain. Germline-derived CDR1 and CDR2 are WSHSY and SAAADI. Trimming shortened V by 3 bases and J by 7 bases, and 19 bases separated the two germline ends. The CDR3 consists of 16 residues.

J is TRBJ2-5 and V is TRBV5-1; 7 nucleotides line up with TRBD1. Germline CDR1 is SGHRS and CDR2 is YFSETQ. This CDR3 spans 13 amino acids. The trim removed 7 bases at V and 3 bases at J, leaving 6 bases unmatched. CDR3 nucleotides: TGCGCCAGCTCTGGACAGGCGGAAGAGACCCAGTACTTC. It is translated as CASSGQAEETQYF.

The V call is TRBV7-3, the J call TRBJ2-7; 10 bases are a match to TRBD1. Germline CDR1 and CDR2: SGHTA and FQGTGA. The ends lost 2 bases at V and 1 base at J; junction bases unmatched: 2. The CDR3 is 15 residues long. CDR3 DNA: TGTGCCAGCAGCTTAGGGACAGGGGCATCCTACGAGCAGTACTTC. It yields the protein CASSLGTGASYEQYF.

This chain uses TRBV28 with TRBJ1-5; 8 bases are a match to TRBD1. The CDR3 consists of 14 residues. Germline V gene sequence: CDR1 MDHEN, CDR2 SYDVKM. Losses at the gene ends were 5 bases for V and 6 bases for J; bases not matched to a gene: 6. In DNA, the CDR3 is TGTGCCAGCAGTAGGGACAGGTTTCGTCAGCCCCAGCATTTT. This gives the protein CASSRDRFRQPQHF.

This sequence joins TRBV28 and TRBJ2-7; 11 nucleotides align to TRBD1. V was pared by 8 bases and J by 3 bases, with 9 bases of the junction left unmatched. This CDR3 is built from 15 residues. Germline lookup yields CDR1 MDHEN and CDR2 SYDVKM. This CDR3 reads CASGFRDRGNYEQYF. The CDR3 DNA sequence: TGTGCCAGCGGGTTCCGGGACAGGGGGAACTACGAGCAGTACTTC.

The chain recombines TRBV6-6 with TRBJ2-7, with 7 bases identical to TRBD1. The CDR3 contains 15 residues. Trimming removed 7 bases from V and 0 bases from J; junction bases left unmatched: 9. The germline CDR1 and CDR2 sequences are MNHNY and SVGAGI (reference sequence). In DNA form, the CDR3 reads TGTGCCAGCACTCGTGGGACAGTCCTCTCCTACGAGCAGTACTTC. Its translation: CASTRGTVLSYEQYF.

The chain recombines TRBV9 with TRBJ2-3; possible D gene TRBD1, 6 bases. The CDR3 length is 14 residues. Germline V gene lookup returns CDR1 SGDLS and CDR2 YYNGEE. Trimming pared 0 bases from V and 5 bases from J, leaving 10 bases between. The CDR3, as DNA: TGTGCCAGCAGCGTAGCAGGGGCAATAGATACGCAGTATTTT. Amino acid sequence: CASSVAGAIDTQYF.

This clone was counted only a few times. The V call is TRBV19, the J call TRBJ1-4, with D unresolved. The length of the CDR3 is 15 residues. Germline CDR1 and CDR2: LNHDA and SQIVND (reference sequence). Trimming pared 4 bases from V and 4 bases from J, leaving 13 bases between. The CDR3 nucleotides are TGTGCCAGTAGTACCGGAGGAGGTTATAATGAAAAACTGTTTTTT. Residues: CASSTGGGYNEKLFF.

This clone was recorded once. This sequence joins TRBV19 and TRBJ2-1, with TRBD2 matching 9 bases. The CDR3 consists of 12 residues. Germline assignment: CDR1 LNHDA and CDR2 SQIVND (reference sequence). The CDR3 region has the DNA TGTGCTAGCGGGAGCTCCTACAATGAGCAGTTCTTC. Protein product: CASGSSYNEQFF. Variable domain in full (rest from reference TRBV19 and TRBJ2-1): DGGITQSPKYLFRKEGQNVTLSCEQNLNHDAMYWYRQDPGQGLRLIYYSQIVNDFQKGDIAEGYSVSREKKESFPLTVTSAQKNPTAFYLCASGSSYNEQFFGPGTRLTVL.

The V gene is TRBV28, the J gene TRBJ1-5; no reliable D call. V lost 5 bases to trimming and J lost 3 bases, with 11 bases between them. This CDR3 has 14 residues. CDR1 MDHEN and CDR2 SYDVKM come from the germline V gene. This CDR3 is CASSPDKSNQPQHF. The CDR3, as DNA: TGTGCCAGCAGTCCTGACAAGTCCAATCAGCCCCAGCATTTT.

The CDR3 DNA sequence: TGTGCCAGCAGTGAAATGGAGCGGGGCTCGGGAAACACCATATATTTT. This encodes CASSEMERGSGNTIYF. The chain links TRBV2 to TRBJ1-3; D is perhaps TRBD1 (5 bases). Between the trimmed V and J ends, which lost 2 bases and 4 bases, there was a span of 15 bases. The V gene's germline CDR1 is SNHLY and CDR2 FYNNEI. The CDR3 totals 16 residues.

This clone was found once. The V and J genes are TRBV2 and TRBJ1-2, with 7 positions matching TRBD1. Germline V CDR1 and CDR2: SNHLY, FYNNEI. The CDR3 spans 12 residues. J gave up 4 bases and V 6 bases, and 2 bases lay outside the gene matches. This CDR3 reads CASRGTAYGYTF. CDR3 sequence (DNA): TGTGCCAGCAGGGGGACAGCCTATGGCTACACCTTC.

The chain recombines TRBV10-3 with TRBJ1-2; 9 bases are a match to TRBD1. This CDR3 comprises 13 residues. Trimming cost V 4 bases and J 8 bases; bases outside gene matches: 5. Germline V gene lookup returns CDR1 ENHRY and CDR2 SYGVKD. The CDR3 nucleotides are TGTGCCATCAGTGCCCCGGGACAGGGAGGCTACACCTTC. As protein: CAISAPGQGGYTF.

This chain joins TRBV5-6 and TRBJ2-5; D gene ambiguous. The V end lost 0 bases, the J end lost 2 bases, and 5 bases lay between the germline ends. The V gene's germline CDR1 is SGHDT and CDR2 YYEEEE. This CDR3 contains 13 residues. CDR3 protein: CASSLGSQETQYF. The CDR3 bases are TGTGCCAGCAGCTTGGGCAGTCAAGAGACCCAGTACTTC.

This chain uses TRBV7-9 with TRBJ2-1; maybe TRBD2 (6 bases). The CDR3 consists of 15 residues. V was cut by 4 bases and J by 0 bases, with 10 bases left in between. CDR1 is SEHNR, CDR2 FQNEAQ, per germline (reference sequence). CDR3 bases: TGTGCCAGCAGCTCCACCGGGAGCTCCTACAATGAGCAGTTCTTC. This encodes CASSSTGSSYNEQFF.

This clone appeared a single time. The V gene is TRBV5-5, the J gene TRBJ2-7, with D maybe TRBD1 (6 bases). Trimming removed 0 bases from V and 6 bases from J, with 10 bases in between. Germline lookup yields CDR1 SGHKS and CDR2 YYEKEE (reference sequence). The CDR3 runs to 13 residues. The CDR3 loop reads CASSLATGFEQYF. CDR3 bases: TGTGCCAGCAGCTTGGCGACAGGTTTCGAGCAGTACTTC. The full variable domain, rest sourced from reference TRBV5-5 and TRBJ2-7, is DAGVTQSPTHLIKTRGQQVTLRCSPISGHKSVSWYQQVLGQGPQFIFQYYEKEERGRGNFPDRFSARQFPNYSSELNVNALLLGDSALYLCASSLATGFEQYFGPGTRLTVT.

The chain joins TRBV27 to TRBJ2-7, with 10 positions matching TRBD2. Germline-derived CDR1 and CDR2 are MNHEY and SMNVEV (reference sequence). CDR3 size: 17 residues. After removal of 6 bases from V and 3 bases from J, the junction contained 14 bases not matched to a gene. CDR3 protein: CASRRTVGLAVYYEQYF. The CDR3 region has the DNA TGTGCCAGCAGGCGGACAGTCGGACTAGCGGTATACTACGAGCAGTACTTC.

The chain employs TRBV19 and TRBJ2-1; TRBD2 aligns across 12 bases. Germline V gene data show CDR1 as LNHDA and CDR2 as SQIVND (reference sequence). V lost 7 bases to trimming and J lost 2 bases; unmatched junction nucleotides: 3. CDR3 length equals 15 residues. The CDR3 nucleotides are TGTGCCAGTAACCTAGCGGGAGGGGCCTACAATGAGCAGTTCTTC. Translated, it gives CASNLAGGAYNEQFF.

CDR3 region: CASSPLGGEQFF. CDR3 in DNA: TGTGCCAGCTCACCTTTAGGGGGTGAGCAGTTCTTC. The J gene is TRBJ2-1, the V gene TRBV18; D is perhaps TRBD1 (6 bases). The V end lost 3 bases, the J end lost 9 bases, and 9 bases lay between the germline ends. The CDR3 has 12 residues. Germline lookup yields CDR1 KGHSH and CDR2 LQKENI.

This clone was seen just once. This rearrangement joins TRBV4-3 to TRBJ2-1, with TRBD2 matching 11 bases. The J segment lost 5 bases and the V segment lost 3 bases, leaving 9 bases of the junction unmatched. This CDR3 has 17 residues. The germline CDR1 and CDR2 sequences are LGHNA and YSLEER. The CDR3 DNA reads TGCGCCAGCAGCCAGGGGATGGGACTAGCGGTTCACAATGAGCAGTTCTTC. It codes for CASSQGMGLAVHNEQFF.